This section outlines one T cell receptor (beta chain) sequence together with its context. Its antigen remains unknown. This specimen belongs to a study of STAT5B mutations in CD4+ large granular lymphocyte leukemia. At the level of the study: Healthy donors showed HLA-associated enrichment of the CDR3 'QG' motif.

CDR3 length: 13 residues. V lost 6 bases and J 2 bases, leaving 10 bases between the germline ends. CDR1 and CDR2 (germline): SNHLY, FYNNEI. Using immunoSEQ multiplex PCR, the repertoire was profiled, and TCRdb retains in-frame clones only, with some absent. The profile covers about 38,000 clones, with 70% to 90% appearing a single time and roughly 1.3% taken by the ten largest. Findings of the study overall: Compared with healthy controls (2/35), patient top clones favored TRBV06 (8/27). No patients shared main leukemic clonotypes, though roughly 27% appeared at low frequency elsewhere.

The rearrangement uses TRBV2 and TRBJ1-2, with D perhaps matching TRBD1 (6 bases). This receptor was taken from a human donor in good health. The material sequenced was CD4+ T cells from blood buffy coats. The CDR3 reads CASRQGWNYGYTF. Written as DNA, the CDR3 is TGTGCCAGCAGACAGGGTTGGAACTATGGCTACACCTTC.